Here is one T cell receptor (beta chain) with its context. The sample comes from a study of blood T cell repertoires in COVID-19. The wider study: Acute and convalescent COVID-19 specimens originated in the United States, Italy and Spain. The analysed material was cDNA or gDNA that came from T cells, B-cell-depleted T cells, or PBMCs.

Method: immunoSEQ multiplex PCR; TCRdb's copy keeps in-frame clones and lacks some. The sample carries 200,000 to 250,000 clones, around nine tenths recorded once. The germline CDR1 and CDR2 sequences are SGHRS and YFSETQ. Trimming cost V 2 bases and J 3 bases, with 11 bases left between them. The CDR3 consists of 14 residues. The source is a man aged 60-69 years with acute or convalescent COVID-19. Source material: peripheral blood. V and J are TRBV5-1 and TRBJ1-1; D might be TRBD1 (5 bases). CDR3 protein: CASSLQDLDTEAFF. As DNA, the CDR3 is TGCGCCAGCAGCTTACAGGATCTCGACACTGAAGCTTTCTTT.